This T cell receptor beta chain derives from a study of tumor-infiltrating lymphocytes in primary liver carcinoma. Findings of the study overall: The overlap of tumor-adjacent and tumor-blood pairs was smaller than that of tumor region pairs.

Bulk tissue was left unsorted, and RNA and DNA were co-extracted from 20-30 mg of it. In the case of this clonotype: Its antigen is not identified. An end of the junction differs from the germline gene, which may be a read error.

The researchers produced TCR beta cDNA from 400 to 650 ng total RNA with a constant-region primer. ARM-PCR was slightly modified, and three nested multiplex PCR rounds with it gave rise to the TCR beta libraries. PCR rounds one and two used TRBV1-TRBV30 forward primers with a C-beta reverse primer for 10 cycles each. TCRdb itself ran the multiplex PCR reads through MiXCR, one entry per CDR3 protein. Here the sample spans 84,000 or so distinct CDR3 sequences, approximately 70% being singletons. Germline CDR1 reads SGHNT; CDR2 reads YYREEE (reference sequence). The CDR3 loop spans 16 amino acids. Input material: liver tumor tissue from sampling region 1. Subset here: tumor region T1, superior pole. This TCR was sampled from a man aged 35 to 55 with primary liver carcinoma and hepatitis B virus infection. This chain connects TRBV5-4 to TRBJ1-6; a possible D gene is TRBD1 (6 bases). The CDR3 coding sequence is TGTGCCAGTAGCTTCCCAGGACAGCTAAATAATTCATCCCTCCACTTT. It codes for CASSFPGQLNNSSLHF. Based on the CDR3 plus reference TRBV5-4 and TRBJ1-6, the full variable domain is ETGVTQSPTHLIKTRGQQVTLRCSSQSGHNTVSWYQQALGQGPQFIFQYYREEENGRGNFPPRFSGLQFPNYSSELNVNALELDDSALYLCASSFPGQLNNSSLHFGNGTRLTVT.